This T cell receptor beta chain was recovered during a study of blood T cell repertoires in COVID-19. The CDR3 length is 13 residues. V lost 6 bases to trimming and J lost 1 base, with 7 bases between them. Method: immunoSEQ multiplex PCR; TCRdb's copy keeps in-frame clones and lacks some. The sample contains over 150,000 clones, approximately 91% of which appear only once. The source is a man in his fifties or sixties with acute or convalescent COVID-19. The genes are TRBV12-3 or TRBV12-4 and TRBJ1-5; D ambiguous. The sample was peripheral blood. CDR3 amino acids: CASRPASNQPQHF. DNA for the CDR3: TGTGCCAGCAGGCCTGCGAGCAATCAGCCCCAGCATTTT.